Following are 29 T cell receptor beta chains from one sample sequenced in a study of blood T cell repertoires in COVID-19 (dated by TCRdb to 2018 to 2020). Library method: the immunoSEQ multiplex PCR assay. The source is immuneACCESS, and TCRdb retained only in-frame sequences with V and J called. Part of the clones is not carried over; for the studies checked, unresolved V genes explain less than half of this, and the remainder is unexplained. The sample includes some 300,000 clones, with 70% to 90% observed a single time. The top ten clones comprise around 13% of the sample. The specimen was peripheral blood. The origin of the receptors is a woman between 70 and 85 years old with COVID-19, enrolled during active disease.

The chain is built from TRBV5-1 and TRBJ2-1; 9 nucleotides match TRBD1. V gave up 0 bases and J gave up 2 bases; unmatched junction bases: 9. Germline V CDR1 and CDR2: SGHRS, YFSETQ. The CDR3 runs to 18 residues. DNA of the CDR3: TGCGCCAGCAGCTTGGTCCCAAACCGGGACAGGGCCTACAATGAGCAGTTCTTC. It yields the protein CASSLVPNRDRAYNEQFF.

The chain joins TRBV6-5 to TRBJ1-2, with a tentative D call TRBD1 (5 bases). Per germline, CDR1 MNHEY and CDR2 SVGAGI. This CDR3 contains 15 residues. V lost 2 bases to trimming and J lost 7 bases, with 17 bases between them. The DNA of the CDR3 is TGTGCCAGCAGTTACCCAGAACCCAGGGTTTTTGGCTACACCTTC. It codes for CASSYPEPRVFGYTF.

This clone was recorded once. The J gene is TRBJ1-5, the V gene TRBV5-6; 9 nucleotides align to TRBD1. The germline V gene has CDR1 SGHDT and CDR2 YYEEEE. The CDR3 contains 16 residues. Trimming at V came to 1 base and at J to 4 bases, leaving 6 bases not matched to a gene. CDR3 residues: CASSLLGDRENQPQHF. In DNA, the CDR3 is TGTGCCAGCAGCTTGTTAGGGGACAGGGAAAATCAGCCCCAGCATTTT. Together with reference TRBV5-6 and TRBJ1-5, the CDR3 gives the full variable domain: DAGVTQSPTHLIKTRGQQVTLRCSPKSGHDTVSWYQQALGQGPQFIFQYYEEEERQRGNFPDRFSGHQFPNYSSELNVNALLLGDSALYLCASSLLGDRENQPQHFGDGTRLSIL.

The rearrangement joins TRBV30 to TRBJ2-7; the match to TRBD1 covers 9 bases. Germline-derived CDR1 and CDR2 are GTSNPN and SVGIG (reference sequence). Germline trimming cut 3 bases from V and 5 bases from J; bases unmatched to any gene: 5. The CDR3 runs to 13 residues. The CDR3 coding sequence is TGTGCCTGGAGGGGACAGGGTGACCACGAGCAGTACTTC. Its translation: CAWRGQGDHEQYF.

The rearrangement uses TRBV4-3 and TRBJ2-7; 10 nucleotides align to TRBD1. V dropped 0 bases and J dropped 2; count of bases not matched to a gene: 13. The CDR3 is 19 amino acids. Germline V lookup: CDR1 LGHNA, CDR2 YSLEER. The CDR3 is CASSQEPARRGTGAYEQYF. CDR3 nucleotides: TGCGCCAGCAGCCAAGAACCCGCCCGTCGAGGGACAGGGGCCTACGAGCAGTACTTC.

The chain combines TRBV9 with TRBJ2-1, with D tentatively TRBD2 (7 bases). Trimming pared 4 bases from V and 6 bases from J, leaving 17 bases between. From germline, CDR1 is SGDLS and CDR2 YYNGEE. The CDR3 extends over 15 amino acids. Here the CDR3 DNA reads TGTGCCAGCAGCCCACCCCGGGGGGCCACCAATGAGCAGTTCTTC. This sequence encodes CASSPPRGATNEQFF.

This clone was found once. The chain links TRBV6-5 to TRBJ1-1, with TRBD1 identical over 7 bases. The CDR3 loop spans 12 amino acids. Germline lookup yields CDR1 MNHEY and CDR2 SVGAGI. V shed 7 bases and J 5 bases; nucleotides not matched to a gene: 4. CDR3 in DNA: TGTGCCAGCAACAGGGGAAGAACTGAAGCTTTCTTT. Translated: CASNRGRTEAFF.

The chain has TRBV7-9 and TRBJ1-3; a possible D gene is TRBD1 (5 bases). The CDR3 consists of 17 residues. Germline loops: CDR1 SEHNR, CDR2 FQNEAQ (reference sequence). Trimming removed 5 bases at V and 0 bases at J, with 17 bases between. CDR3 loop: CASSPLRGENSGNTIYF. The CDR3, as DNA: TGTGCCAGCAGCCCACTCCGGGGGGAGAACTCTGGAAACACCATATATTTT.

Details on this clone: The sample holds other DNA sequences that translate to the same CDR3. This chain joins TRBV5-1 and TRBJ1-3; tentatively, D is TRBD1 (6 bases). V lost 4 bases and J 0 bases, leaving 8 bases between the germline ends. This CDR3 has 14 amino acids. The germline CDR1 and CDR2 sequences are SGHRS and YFSETQ. For the CDR3, the DNA is TGCGCCAGCAGCCTAGGGGGCTCTGGAAACACCATATATTTT. The encoded protein is CASSLGGSGNTIYF. Full variable domain (missing parts from reference TRBV5-1 and TRBJ1-3): KAGVTQTPRYLIKTRGQQVTLSCSPISGHRSVSWYQQTPGQGLQFLFEYFSETQRNKGNFPGRFSGRQFSNSRSEMNVSTLELGDSALYLCASSLGGSGNTIYFGEGSWLTVV.

The chain carries TRBV6-5 and TRBJ1-6, with D possibly matching TRBD1 (6 bases). V lost 7 bases and J 7 bases, leaving 17 bases between the germline ends. The CDR3 has 15 residues. Germline V gene lookup returns CDR1 MNHEY and CDR2 SVGAGI. CDR3 in amino acids: CASIDPGQGNSPLHF. CDR3 DNA: TGTGCCAGCATCGACCCGGGGCAGGGGAATTCACCCCTCCACTTT.

The V call is TRBV9, the J call TRBJ2-3, with TRBD2 matching over 8 bases. V lost 0 bases, J lost 4 bases, and 10 bases stayed unmatched. CDR1 is SGDLS and CDR2 is YYNGEE in the germline V gene. The CDR3 is made up of 17 amino acids. The CDR3 nucleotides read TGTGCCAGCAGCGTAGGTGTCGGGGGGGGATCGGCAGATACGCAGTATTTT. Amino acids: CASSVGVGGGSADTQYF.

The genes are TRBV6-2 or TRBV6-3 and TRBJ2-1; the D gene is possibly TRBD2 (6 bases). Per the germline V gene, CDR1 is MNHEY and CDR2 is SVGEGT. The CDR3 totals 17 residues. V lost 6 bases, J lost 0 bases, and 18 bases lay in between. The CDR3 here is CASSLNPPGSSYNEQFF. CDR3 in DNA: TGTGCCAGCAGCCTAAATCCCCCCGGGAGCTCCTACAATGAGCAGTTCTTC.

The genes are TRBV5-1 and TRBJ2-2; TRBD2 matches 12 bases. Germline V gene sequence: CDR1 SGHRS, CDR2 YFSETQ. With 3 bases clipped from V and 3 bases from J, the junction kept 0 bases outside the gene matches. The CDR3 is made up of 15 amino acids. The CDR3 region has the DNA TGCGCCAGCAGCTGGACTAGCGGGGACACCGGGGAGCTGTTTTTT. Its protein product is CASSWTSGDTGELFF. The variable domain in full, with the rest retrieved from reference TRBV5-1 and TRBJ2-2, is KAGVTQTPRYLIKTRGQQVTLSCSPISGHRSVSWYQQTPGQGLQFLFEYFSETQRNKGNFPGRFSGRQFSNSRSEMNVSTLELGDSALYLCASSWTSGDTGELFFGEGSRLTVL.

There are a few counts of this clone. The V and J genes are TRBV7-8 and TRBJ1-2; D is possibly TRBD1 (6 bases). Germline V CDR1 and CDR2: SGHVS, FQNEAQ. This CDR3 is built from 15 residues. Trimming stripped 0 bases from V and 5 bases from J, with 13 bases between. CDR3 nucleotides: TGTGCCAGCAGCTTAGCGTCAGGGGAGGGGTATGGCTACACCTTC. Protein: CASSLASGEGYGYTF.

Many counts were recorded for this clone. The J gene is TRBJ1-6, the V gene TRBV3-1 (or the pseudogene TRBV3-2); 9 bases agree with TRBD1. The CDR3 runs to 15 residues. The germline CDR1 and CDR2 sequences are LGHDT and YNNKEL (reference sequence). Trimming at V came to 4 bases and at J to 7 bases, leaving 5 bases not matched to a gene. This CDR3 reads CASSPPGQGNSPLHF. In DNA form, the CDR3 reads TGTGCCAGCAGCCCACCGGGACAGGGAAATTCACCCCTCCACTTT.

V usage is TRBV11-2 and J usage is TRBJ1-4; a possible D gene is TRBD1 (5 bases). The CDR3 length is 12 residues. V shed 5 bases and J shed 4 bases, with 5 bases lying between them. Germline V lookup: CDR1 SGHAT, CDR2 FQNNGV. The CDR3 here is CASSQGNEKLFF. The CDR3 region has the DNA TGTGCCAGCAGCCAGGGTAATGAAAAACTGTTTTTT.

This chain links TRBV4-1 with TRBJ1-1; 9 nucleotides match TRBD1. This CDR3 is 16 amino acids long. V lost 1 base, J lost 6 bases, and 9 bases stayed unmatched. The germline V gene encodes CDR1 MGHRA and CDR2 YSYEKL. CDR3 loop: CASSQVAGTGKPEAFF. CDR3 nucleotides: TGCGCCAGCAGCCAAGTCGCCGGGACAGGGAAACCTGAAGCTTTCTTT.

The V gene is TRBV5-4, the J gene TRBJ1-6, with 8 bases aligning to TRBD1. The CDR3 is 14 residues long. The ends lost 8 bases at V and 10 bases at J; junction bases unmatched: 11. Looked up from germline, CDR1 is SGHNT and CDR2 is YYREEE (reference sequence). The CDR3 DNA follows: TGTGCCAGTGCAATGGACAGGGTAGAGTCACCCCTCCACTTT. Its translation is CASAMDRVESPLHF.

V usage is TRBV11-2 and J usage is TRBJ1-3, with unresolved D. CDR3 length: 14 amino acids. Germline loops: CDR1 SGHAT, CDR2 FQNNGV. The V gene lost 5 bases and the J gene lost 0 bases, with 8 bases spanning the gap. For the CDR3, the DNA is TGTGCCAGCAGCCCCGGGTCCTCTGGAAACACCATATATTTT. This translates into CASSPGSSGNTIYF.

The gene calls are TRBV9 and TRBJ1-1; 11 bases match TRBD1. The CDR3 covers 14 residues. V lost 4 bases and J lost 4; bases outside the gene matches: 3. Germline assignment: CDR1 SGDLS and CDR2 YYNGEE. CDR3 loop: CASSPGQGVTEAFF. Written as DNA, the CDR3 is TGTGCCAGCAGCCCGGGACAGGGGGTCACTGAAGCTTTCTTT.

The J gene is TRBJ2-1, the V gene TRBV5-8; 14 bases map to TRBD2. The germline V gene has CDR1 SGHTS and CDR2 YDEGEE. V lost 3 bases to trimming and J lost 4 bases; unmatched junction nucleotides: 9. The CDR3 is 18 amino acids. CDR3 in DNA: TGTGCCAGCAGCTCAAGACTAGCGGGGGGGCTACTATACAATGAGCAGTTCTTC. It translates to CASSSRLAGGLLYNEQFF.

The chain combines TRBV7-9 with TRBJ2-1; 9 bases agree with TRBD2. Germline CDR1 and CDR2: SEHNR and FQNEAQ (reference sequence). Germline trimming cut 8 bases from V and 9 bases from J; bases unmatched to any gene: 14. CDR3 length: 15 residues. The CDR3 DNA sequence: TGTGCCAGCGCAAGAAACAGCGGGGGGTCTGGTGAGCAGTTCTTC. Encoded protein: CASARNSGGSGEQFF. The full variable domain, its missing parts supplied by reference TRBV7-9 and TRBJ2-1, is DTGVSQNPRHKITKRGQNVTFRCDPISEHNRLYWYRQTLGQGPEFLTYFQNEAQLEKSRLLSDRFSAERPKGSFSTLEIQRTEQGDSAMYLCASARNSGGSGEQFFGPGTRLTVL.

This clone was counted a single time. The V call is TRBV5-1, the J call TRBJ2-3; perhaps TRBD1 as D (5 bases). This CDR3 region has 13 residues. The germline gives CDR1 SGHRS, CDR2 YFSETQ. V was shortened by 6 bases and J by 3 bases, with 11 bases between the two germline ends. The CDR3 nucleotides read TGCGCCAGCATGGCGCCAGGGACAGATACGCAGTATTTT. It encodes CASMAPGTDTQYF.

The chain couples TRBV4-1 to TRBJ2-3, with D perhaps TRBD2 (6 bases). Germline CDR1 MGHRA, CDR2 YSYEKL. The CDR3 covers 15 residues. Trimming shortened V by 4 bases and J by 0 bases, and 11 bases separated the two germline ends. In DNA, the CDR3 is TGCGCCAGCAGCCTTACTGGGACTAGCACAGATACGCAGTATTTT. Its protein product is CASSLTGTSTDTQYF.

The chain is built from TRBV7-9 and TRBJ1-1; TRBD1 agrees at 8 bases. The V and J ends lost 5 bases and 4 bases, in that order; junction bases with no gene match: 6. This CDR3 has 14 residues. Germline-derived CDR1 and CDR2 are SEHNR and FQNEAQ (reference sequence). The CDR3 is CASSPTGVFTEAFF. The CDR3 nucleotides are TGTGCCAGCAGCCCGACAGGGGTGTTCACTGAAGCTTTCTTT.

This chain connects TRBV18 to TRBJ2-5, with 9 bases fitting TRBD2. Germline V gene sequence: CDR1 KGHSH, CDR2 LQKENI. This CDR3 has 16 amino acids. The V and J ends lost 5 bases and 0 bases, in that order; junction bases with no gene match: 7. The CDR3 is CASSSLAGGYQETQYF. The CDR3 nucleotides are TGTGCCAGCTCATCCCTGGCGGGGGGGTACCAAGAGACCCAGTACTTC.

The genes are TRBV29-1 and TRBJ1-2, with 11 bases aligning to TRBD1. Germline trimming cut 7 bases from V and 4 bases from J; bases unmatched to any gene: 5. The CDR3 has 13 residues. CDR1 and CDR2 from the germline V gene are SQVTM and ANQGSEA. The CDR3 sequence is CSAQDRGLYGYTF. The CDR3 nucleotides are TGCAGCGCTCAGGACAGGGGGCTCTATGGCTACACCTTC.

The rearrangement links TRBV7-2 to TRBJ2-1; TRBD2 agrees at 9 bases. J was trimmed by 5 bases and V by 3 bases; bases with no gene match: 2. This CDR3 is 14 amino acids long. CDR1 is SGHTA and CDR2 is FQGNSA in the germline V gene. This chain's CDR3 is CASSFQRGDNEQFF. CDR3 coding DNA: TGTGCCAGCAGCTTCCAGCGGGGGGACAATGAGCAGTTCTTC.

This chain joins TRBV30 and TRBJ1-2; possible D gene TRBD1, 6 bases. Trimming pared 2 bases from V and 4 bases from J, leaving 14 bases between. Per the germline V gene, CDR1 is GTSNPN and CDR2 is SVGIG (reference sequence). The length of the CDR3 is 14 residues. The CDR3 is CAWSKDSRLYGYTF. The DNA for the CDR3 is TGTGCCTGGAGTAAGGACAGTCGTCTCTATGGCTACACCTTC.